This section outlines one TCR beta chain sequence together with its context. Antigen unknown. This record belongs to a study of T cell responses to AZD1222 COVID-19 vaccine. Background on the study: Pooling was applied to second doses at about 4 or about 12 weeks.

Profiled with immunoSEQ multiplex PCR; TCRdb holds only in-frame clones, not every one. The sample has some 180,000 clones, 80% to 95% seen once; the top ten hold roughly 10%. The CDR3 contains 15 residues. V was pared by 1 base and J by 4 bases, with 11 bases between. The germline gives CDR1 SGHTA, CDR2 FQGNSA. Study results and limitations: Donors were largely white British and mainly female; clonal diversity was possibly underestimated.

The chain combines TRBV7-2 with TRBJ2-1, with D possibly matching TRBD2 (7 bases). The clonotype comes from an adult in good health. The sequences come from peripheral blood, collected on day 0 of AZD1222 vaccination. CDR3 DNA: TGTGCCAGCAGCTTAGAGGGGGGGCCATACAATGAGCAGTTCTTC. It encodes CASSLEGGPYNEQFF.